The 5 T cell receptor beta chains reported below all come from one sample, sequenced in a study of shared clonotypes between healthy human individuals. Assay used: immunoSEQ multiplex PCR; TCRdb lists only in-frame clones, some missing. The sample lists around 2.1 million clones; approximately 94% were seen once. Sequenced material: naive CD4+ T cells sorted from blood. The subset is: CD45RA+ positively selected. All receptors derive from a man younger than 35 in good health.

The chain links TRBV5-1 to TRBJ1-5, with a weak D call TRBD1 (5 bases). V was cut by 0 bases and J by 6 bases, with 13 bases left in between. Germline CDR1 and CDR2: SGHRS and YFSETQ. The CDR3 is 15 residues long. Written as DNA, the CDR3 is TGCGCCAGCAGCTTGGATGGGGGACCGGCTCAGCCCCAGCATTTT. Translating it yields CASSLDGGPAQPQHF.

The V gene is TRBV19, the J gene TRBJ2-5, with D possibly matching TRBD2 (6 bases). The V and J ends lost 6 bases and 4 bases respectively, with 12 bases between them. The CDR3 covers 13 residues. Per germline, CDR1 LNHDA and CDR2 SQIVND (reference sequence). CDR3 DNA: TGTGCCAGTAGCTGGGGAGGTCGAGAGACCCAGTACTTC. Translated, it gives CASSWGGRETQYF. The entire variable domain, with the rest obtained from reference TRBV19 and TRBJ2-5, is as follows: DGGITQSPKYLFRKEGQNVTLSCEQNLNHDAMYWYRQDPGQGLRLIYYSQIVNDFQKGDIAEGYSVSREKKESFPLTVTSAQKNPTAFYLCASSWGGRETQYFGPGTRLLVL.

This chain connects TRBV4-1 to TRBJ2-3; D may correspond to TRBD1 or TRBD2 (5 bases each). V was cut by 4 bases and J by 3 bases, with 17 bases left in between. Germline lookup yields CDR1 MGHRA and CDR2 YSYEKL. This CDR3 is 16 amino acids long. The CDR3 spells CASSPQGTRLTDTQYF. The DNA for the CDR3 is TGCGCCAGCAGCCCCCAAGGGACGCGGTTAACAGATACGCAGTATTTT.

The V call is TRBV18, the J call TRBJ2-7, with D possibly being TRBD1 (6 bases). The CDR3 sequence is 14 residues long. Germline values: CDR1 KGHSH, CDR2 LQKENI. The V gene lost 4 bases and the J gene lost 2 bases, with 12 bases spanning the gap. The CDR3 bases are TGTGCCAGCTCACTCCGGGACATCCCCTACGAGCAGTACTTC. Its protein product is CASSLRDIPYEQYF.

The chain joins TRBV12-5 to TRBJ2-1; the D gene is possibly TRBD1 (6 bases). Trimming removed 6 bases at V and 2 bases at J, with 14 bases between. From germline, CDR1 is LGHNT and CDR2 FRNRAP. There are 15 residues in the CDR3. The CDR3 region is CASGPTGWPYNEQFF. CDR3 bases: TGTGCTAGTGGACCTACAGGGTGGCCCTACAATGAGCAGTTCTTC.